This passage covers 21 T cell receptor delta chains from one sample sequenced in a study of γδ T cells in repeated Plasmodium falciparum infection. Bulk repertoires came from Vgamma9/Vdelta2+ or Vdelta2-negative gammadelta T cells flow-sorted from PBMC. TCRdb re-processed the multiplex PCR reads via CATT. The profile covers 93,000 or so delta-chain clones, with more than 0.85% appearing a single time and just under 10% taken by the ten largest. Sequencing used gamma-delta T cells from blood. All receptors derive from a pool of human donors (malaria-infected and uninfected, not separated).

In this sample, this clone turned up a few times. A read error is the likely source, as a far larger clone sits one nucleotide away. Additional DNA sequences in this sample encode the identical CDR3. The gene calls are TRDV1 and TRDJ1, with TRDD3 identical over 8 bases. The germline V gene encodes CDR1 TSWWSYY and CDR2 QGS. The length of the CDR3 is 19 residues. The J segment lost 1 base and the V segment lost 8 bases, leaving 21 bases of the junction unmatched. This chain's CDR3 is CALSFAGGYRLRGTDKLIF. Written as DNA, the CDR3 is TGTGCTCTTTCCTTCGCCGGGGGATATCGACTCCGCGGCACCGATAAACTCATCTTT.

Concerning this clone itself: The protein recorded in TCRdb matches a much larger clone and deviates from this DNA's translation at residue 4, suggesting a read error; the protein here is obtained by translating the DNA. Here the CDR3 DNA reads TGTGCCTGTGGCACCATTCTCCGTACTGGGGATAAGACCGATAAACTCATCTTT. Translation: CACGTILRTGDKTDKLIF. The chain couples TRDV2 to TRDJ1; TRDD3 agrees at 7 bases. Per the germline V gene, CDR1 is GEAIGNYY and CDR2 is EKD. The CDR3 runs to 18 residues.

With regard to this clone: TCRdb assigns this DNA the protein of a much larger clone, which departs from its translation at residue 17; this likely reflects a read error, and the protein shown comes from translating the DNA. No call exists for the J gene, whereas the V gene is TRDV2; TRDD3, as called in the table, went unchecked against the DNA. Germline V gene lookup returns CDR1 GEAIGNYY and CDR2 EKD. This CDR3 is built from 18 residues. The CDR3 DNA is TGTGCCTGTGACTCCTTGTATTCCGAAGGGATTTACACCGATAAACTCACCTTT. Translated, it gives CACDSLYSEGIYTDKLTF.

As for this clone: This is likely an artifact of a read error, given a far larger clone one base away. Other nucleotide sequences from this sample produce the same CDR3. This chain links TRDV1 with TRDJ1, with D perhaps TRDD2 or TRDD3 (5 bases each). TCRdb records no J gene; here it was assigned by comparing the DNA to germline. CDR3 size: 18 residues. Germline CDR1 and CDR2: TSWWSYY and QGS. CDR3: CALGDHLRITGTADKLIF. The CDR3 nucleotides read TGTGCCCTTGGGGACCACCTACGTATTACTGGTACTGCCGATAAACTCATCTTT.

This clone was detected only a few times. TCRdb's protein for this DNA is that of a much larger clone and differs from the translation at residue 10, likely a read error; the protein shown is the DNA translation. The CDR3: CALGSAKGIRGIRSKLIF. The DNA of the CDR3 is TGTGCTCTTGGGAGCGCCAAGGGGATCCGGGGGATACGAAGTAAACTCATCTTT. This chain uses TRDV1 with TRDJ1, with 10 bases identical to TRDD3. TCRdb offers no J gene call, so here the DNA was matched to germline to obtain one. This CDR3 spans 18 amino acids. Germline CDR1 is TSWWSYY and CDR2 is QGS. The ends lost 5 bases at V and 7 bases at J; junction bases unmatched: 19.

This clone occurred a few times. A far larger clone lies a single base away; this is likely a read error. Distinct nucleotide sequences in the sample also encode this CDR3. This chain uses TRDV2 with TRDJ1, with 11 bases matching TRDD3. The J gene, absent from TCRdb, was called here by matching the DNA to germline. Trimming took 1 base from V and 0 from J; bases not matched to a gene: 9. This CDR3 region has 18 residues. Germline loops: CDR1 GEAIGNYY, CDR2 EKD. The chain's CDR3 is CACDTRIGGYAYTDKLIF. The CDR3 nucleotides read TGTGCCTGTGACACGCGTATTGGGGGATACGCCTACACCGATAAACTCATCTTT.

A few counts support this clone. This likely came from a read error, as a far larger clone is one base away. Additional DNA sequences in this sample encode the identical CDR3. The rearrangement links TRDV1 to TRDJ1, with D perhaps matching TRDD2 or TRDD3 (7 bases each). The J gene was missing in TCRdb and was found by matching the end of the DNA to germline. Germline V gives CDR1 TSWWSYY, CDR2 QGS. CDR3 length: 22 residues. This CDR3 reads CALGEPFLRVTTAGGRLNKLIF. CDR3 nucleotide sequence: TGCGCTCTTGGGGAACCATTCCTACGGGTCACTACAGCTGGGGGCCGACTCAATAAACTCATCTTT.

This clone was observed a handful of times. The protein given by TCRdb reflects a much larger clone and differs at residue 10 from this DNA's translation, likely from a read error; the protein shown is the DNA's translation. This chain joins TRDV1 and TRDJ1; 13 nucleotides match TRDD3. Germline V lookup: CDR1 TSWWSYY, CDR2 QGS. The V and J ends lost 5 bases and 1 base, in that order; junction bases with no gene match: 28. The CDR3 is 24 residues long. The CDR3 spells CALGSPSKRYVLGDTRASTDKLIF. The CDR3 bases are TGTGCTCTTGGGTCCCCTTCCAAAAGGTACGTACTGGGGGATACGAGGGCGAGCACCGATAAACTCATCTTT.

This clone was seen a few times. TCRdb's entry gives the protein of a much larger clone, which mismatches this DNA's translation at residue 10, likely from a read error; the protein reported here is translated from the DNA. No J gene was named, though the V gene is TRDV2; the DNA was not used to check the table's D call, TRDD3. The CDR3 spans 21 residues. Germline CDR1 reads GEAIGNYY; CDR2 reads EKD. The CDR3 bases are TGTGCCTGTGACACCGACAACTGGGGGACACGCGTCTTACCAATCACACCCCCTCGGATCTTT. Translating gives CACDTDNWGTRVLPITPPRIF.

Concerning this clone itself: The protein in TCRdb stems from a much larger clone and differs at residue 4 from this DNA's translation, likely a read error; here the protein is translated from the DNA. This chain uses TRDV1 with TRDJ1, with D possibly being TRDD3 (6 bases). The CDR3 is 15 amino acids. Germline V gene data show CDR1 as TSWWSYY and CDR2 as QGS. The germline V and J ends were trimmed by 7 bases and 5 bases, with 20 bases remaining between them. The CDR3 is CALVSTYPLGDKLIF. The CDR3, as DNA: TGTGCTCTTGTGTCCACTTACCCGCTGGGGGATAAACTCATCTTT.

A word on this clone: This likely stems from a read error, as it lies one base from a far larger clone. Within the sample, other DNA sequences also encode this same CDR3. The V gene is TRDV1, the J gene TRDJ1; TRDD2 aligns across 8 bases. This CDR3 has 18 residues. CDR1 is TSWWSYY, CDR2 QGS, per germline. The CDR3 DNA reads as TGTGCTCTCGGGGAACAGGGACTTCCTACGCTTATCCCCTGGGGACTCATCTTT. Protein sequence: CALGEQGLPTLIPWGLIF.

This clone appeared many times. A far larger clone is one base from this, pointing to a likely read error. The same CDR3 also results from other DNA sequences found in this sample. The V gene is TRDV2, but the J gene lacks a call; the tabulated D call, TRDD3, remains unverified against the DNA. Germline-derived CDR1 and CDR2 are GEAIGNYY and EKD. The CDR3 covers 15 residues. DNA for the CDR3: TGTGCCTGTGACACCGGTGGGATGGGTACCGATAAGCTCATCTTT. Translating gives CACDTGGMGTDKLIF.

This clone was detected a few times. The TCRdb protein comes from a much larger clone and disagrees with this DNA's translation at residues 3 and 11, likely due to a read error; the protein given here is derived from the DNA. The V and J genes are TRDV2 and TRDJ2; 8 nucleotides match TRDD3. In the absence of a J gene in TCRdb, the DNA was matched to germline to assign it here. The germline gives CDR1 GEAIGNYY, CDR2 EKD. The CDR3 contains 16 residues. In DNA, the CDR3 is TGTGCCCGTGACACCGTTTTGCCTGGGGGACCAGCACAACTCTTCTTT. Encoded protein: CARDTVLPGGPAQLFF.

A remark on this clone: This likely stems from a read error, as it lies one base from a far larger clone. V is TRDV1 and J is TRDJ3, with D possibly called TRDD2 or TRDD3 (7 bases each). TCRdb lists no J gene, so it was determined here by aligning the DNA to germline. V dropped 4 bases and J dropped 2 bases, with 33 bases sitting between them. This CDR3 has 24 residues. Germline V lookup: CDR1 TSWWSYY, CDR2 QGS. DNA for the CDR3: TGTGCTCTTGGGGGGGTGTCCTTCCTTCGCTCACCGGGGGATCCCGCCTGGGACACCCGACAGATGTTTTTC. It translates to CALGGVSFLRSPGDPAWDTRQMFF.

In its sample, this clone was seen a few times. Translating this DNA gives a protein that differs at residue 14 from the TCRdb one, which belongs to a much larger clone; a read error is likely, and the protein shown is this translation. The chain has TRDV1 and TRDJ1; 8 nucleotides agree with TRDD3. Here the J gene was assigned by germline matching of the DNA, as TCRdb has none. Germline CDR1 reads TSWWSYY; CDR2 reads QGS. This CDR3 contains 25 residues. V trimming: 2 bases; J trimming: 0 bases; junction bases outside the gene matches: 32. In nucleotides, the CDR3 is TGTGCTCTTGGGGAAGAACAAATCACCGAGAACCACCGTCACTGGGGGCTTAAGTACACCGATAAACTCATCTTT. Its translation is CALGEEQITENHRHWGLKYTDKLIF.

This clone came up a few times. The translation of this DNA and the TCRdb protein of a much larger clone differ at residue 7, probably owing to a read error; the protein shown here is translated from the DNA. The CDR3 DNA follows: TGTGCCTGTGACACAGTTCCGGCGGGATACTCCGATAAACTCATCTTT. Translating it yields CACDTVPAGYSDKLIF. The J gene is TRDJ1, the V gene TRDV2, with 7 bases lining up with TRDD3. TCRdb leaves out the J gene; it was filled in here by matching the DNA to germline. J gave up 3 bases and V 1 base, and 10 bases lay outside the gene matches. The CDR3 totals 16 residues. CDR1 and CDR2 (germline): GEAIGNYY, EKD.

This clone showed up just a few times. TCRdb shows a much larger clone's protein in place of this DNA's translation, and the two differ at residue 5, likely through a read error; the protein shown is translated from the DNA. J is TRDJ1 and V is TRDV1; weak D call: TRDD3 (6 bases). Here the J gene was assigned by germline matching of the DNA, as TCRdb has none. The CDR3 totals 19 residues. Germline V lookup: CDR1 TSWWSYY, CDR2 QGS. Trimming stripped 3 bases from V and 2 bases from J, with 25 bases between. As DNA, the CDR3 is TGTGCTCTTGGGGACCCTTTTCCCCTCATACTGGGTCGGACCGATAAACTCATCTTT. It codes for CALGDPFPLILGRTDKLIF.

This clone was found a few times. TCRdb assigns this DNA the protein of a much larger clone, which departs from its translation at residue 6; this likely reflects a read error, and the protein shown comes from translating the DNA. The chain uses TRDV2 and TRDJ1; unclear D gene. CDR3 length equals 15 residues. The germline V gene has CDR1 GEAIGNYY and CDR2 EKD. Deletions cut 0 bases from V and 0 bases from J, with 10 bases between. CDR3 sequence (DNA): TGTGCCTGTGACACCGAAACTGTTAACACCGATAAACTCATCTTT. This sequence encodes CACDTETVNTDKLIF.

This clone was detected ten times or more. The protein in TCRdb stems from a much larger clone and differs at residue 11 from this DNA's translation, likely a read error; here the protein is translated from the DNA. The V gene is TRDV2, the J gene TRDJ3; 11 nucleotides agree with TRDD3. Germline assignment: CDR1 GEAIGNYY and CDR2 EKD. V lost 0 bases and J lost 2; bases outside the gene matches: 5. The CDR3 length is 19 residues. CDR3 DNA: TGTGCCTGTGACACCGTACTGGGGGATAGCCCCTGGGACACCCGACAGATGTTTTTC. This translates into CACDTVLGDSPWDTRQMFF.

The table lists this clone with many counts. A read error likely explains this, since a far larger clone differs by one base. Other DNA sequences from this sample encode an identical CDR3 as well. The J gene is TRDJ1, the V gene TRDV2; unclear D gene. Assignment of the J gene here rests on matching the DNA to germline, because TCRdb gives none. The CDR3 contains 20 residues. V lost 1 base and J 4 bases, leaving 30 bases between the germline ends. CDR1 GEAIGNYY and CDR2 EKD come from the germline V gene. The CDR3 sequence: CACDTILASPQNYYGDKLIF. CDR3 DNA: TGTGCCTGTGACACTATCCTGGCCAGCCCCCAAAACTACTACGGCGATAAACTCATCTTT.

As regards this clone: The protein TCRdb gives is from a much larger clone and does not agree with this DNA's translation at residue 16, likely a read error; the protein shown here comes from the DNA. The V gene is TRDV2, the J gene TRDJ1; 11 positions match TRDD3. The J gene, absent from TCRdb, was called here by matching the DNA to germline. There are 19 residues in the CDR3. Germline CDR1 reads GEAIGNYY; CDR2 reads EKD. Here the CDR3 reads CACDTVGVLVGDTPDELIF. CDR3 DNA: TGTGCCTGTGACACCGTGGGCGTACTGGTGGGGGATACGCCCGATGAACTCATCTTT.